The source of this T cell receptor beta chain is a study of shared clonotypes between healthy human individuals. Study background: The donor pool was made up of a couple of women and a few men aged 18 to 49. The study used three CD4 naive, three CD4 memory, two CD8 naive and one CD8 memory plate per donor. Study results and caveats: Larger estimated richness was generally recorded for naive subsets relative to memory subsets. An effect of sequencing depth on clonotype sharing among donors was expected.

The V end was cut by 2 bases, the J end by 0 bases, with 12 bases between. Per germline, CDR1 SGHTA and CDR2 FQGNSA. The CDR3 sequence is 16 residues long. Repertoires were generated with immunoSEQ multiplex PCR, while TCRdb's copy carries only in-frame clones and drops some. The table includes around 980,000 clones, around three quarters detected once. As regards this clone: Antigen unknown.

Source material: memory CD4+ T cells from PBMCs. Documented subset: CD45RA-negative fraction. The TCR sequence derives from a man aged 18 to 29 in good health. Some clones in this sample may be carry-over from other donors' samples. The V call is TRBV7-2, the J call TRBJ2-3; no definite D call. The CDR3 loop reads CASSLRSSLSTDTQYF. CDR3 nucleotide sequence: TGTGCCAGCAGCTTACGAAGTAGCCTTAGCACAGATACGCAGTATTTT.